This TCR beta chain was recovered during a study of blood T cell repertoires in COVID-19. Looked up from germline, CDR1 is MGHDK and CDR2 is SYGVNS. With 6 bases removed from V and 0 bases from J, the gap between germline ends came to 11 bases. This CDR3 contains 14 residues. Original methodology: The assay estimated nucleated cells by amplifying reference gene primers. The data were produced by immunoSEQ multiplex PCR, yet TCRdb's version contains in-frame clones alone and is incomplete. V and J calls plus clone size are reproduced from that table; the DNA served to infer D and trimming. The sample shows about 350,000 clones, more than 75% of them seen only once.

Material for sequencing was peripheral blood. This receptor was identified in a woman aged 18-35 years who had recovered from COVID-19. The V gene is TRBV25-1, the J gene TRBJ1-1, with D perhaps matching TRBD1 (6 bases). The CDR3 DNA sequence: TGTGCCAGCAGGAGCCCAGGGGTGAACACTGAAGCTTTCTTT. Translation gives CASRSPGVNTEAFF.